The sequence of this T cell receptor (beta chain) was determined in a study of T cell changes during pregnancy in multiple sclerosis. Assay: immunoSEQ multiplex PCR; the TCRdb copy retains only in-frame clones and omits some. This sample yields 95,000 to 100,000 clones, of which about 91% are seen a single time; over 3% belongs to the top ten. Per the germline V gene, CDR1 is MNHNY and CDR2 is SVGAGI (reference sequence). V was pared by 10 bases and J by 3 bases, with 7 bases between. The CDR3 consists of 11 residues. This sequence joins TRBV6-6 and TRBJ1-3; no clear D. The source material was peripheral blood, sampled in the second trimester of pregnancy. This TCR was sampled from a female donor with multiple sclerosis, enrolled in a pregnancy study. The CDR3 loop is CAIGNGNTIYF. For the CDR3, the DNA is TGTGCCATCGGTAATGGAAACACCATATATTTT.